A single sample is the source of the 26 T cell receptor beta chains below, sequenced in a study of shared clonotypes between healthy human individuals. Method: immunoSEQ multiplex PCR; TCRdb's copy keeps in-frame clones and lacks some. Here the sample spans approximately 980,000 clones, approximately 80% being singletons. Sequenced input: memory CD4+ T cells sorted from blood. Subset: CD45RA-negative fraction. These receptor sequences come from a man younger than 30 in good health.

The chain carries TRBV19 and TRBJ2-4; no firm D call. CDR1 and CDR2 (germline): LNHDA, SQIVND (reference sequence). The CDR3 is 14 amino acids. Trimming pared 7 bases from V and 1 base from J, leaving 11 bases between. Here the CDR3 reads CASTPSPAKNIQYF. The CDR3 DNA reads TGTGCCAGTACCCCCTCCCCGGCCAAAAACATTCAGTACTTC.

This clone was counted only a few times. This chain links TRBV18 with TRBJ2-7; no reliable D call. Trimming removed 1 base from V and 5 bases from J, with 9 bases in between. Germline-derived CDR1 and CDR2 are KGHSH and LQKENI. This CDR3 comprises 13 residues. The DNA for the CDR3 is TGTGCCAGCTCACCACAGTCATCCAACGAGCAGTACTTC. This translates into CASSPQSSNEQYF.

The J gene is TRBJ2-3, the V gene TRBV6-1; D unresolved. There are 15 residues in the CDR3. V lost 2 bases and J 0 bases, leaving 9 bases between the germline ends. CDR1 and CDR2 (germline): MNHNS, SASEGT. CDR3 region: CASSEQAYSTDTQYF. The CDR3 DNA reads TGTGCCAGCAGTGAACAGGCGTACAGCACAGATACGCAGTATTTT.

The V gene is TRBV15, the J gene TRBJ2-7, with D unresolved. This CDR3 is built from 16 residues. Per germline, CDR1 LNHNV and CDR2 YYDKDF (reference sequence). V lost 0 bases, J lost 0 bases, and 12 bases lay in between. CDR3: CATSRDSGRSSYEQYF. DNA for the CDR3: TGTGCCACCAGCAGAGATAGTGGCCGGAGCTCCTACGAGCAGTACTTC.

This clone was counted once. The rearrangement joins TRBV4-1 to TRBJ1-2; D remains unclear. The CDR3 has 14 residues. From germline, CDR1 is MGHRA and CDR2 YSYEKL. V was pared by 4 bases and J by 7 bases, with 16 bases between. The CDR3 DNA is TGCGCCAGCAGCCCGGGCCAGGAGATCTTTGGCTACACCTTC. Protein: CASSPGQEIFGYTF.

On this clone: This may arise from a read error, as a much more abundant clone is one base away. Other DNA sequences in the same sample also yield this CDR3. The V call is TRBV30, the J call TRBJ1-2; D is perhaps TRBD1 (5 bases). V dropped 3 bases and J dropped 11 bases, with 19 bases sitting between them. Germline CDR1 reads GTSNPN; CDR2 reads SVGIG (reference sequence). CDR3 length equals 13 residues. CDR3 nucleotide sequence: TGTGCCTGGAGCCCTGGGGCACCGGGGGGTTACACCTTC. Translating gives CAWSPGAPGGYTF.

The rearrangement uses TRBV5-6 and TRBJ1-6, with 7 bases aligning to TRBD1. CDR3 length: 13 residues. Germline V gene data show CDR1 as SGHDT and CDR2 as YYEEEE. Trimming at V came to 2 bases and at J to 13 bases, leaving 6 bases not matched to a gene. The CDR3 here is CASSFDRAGPLHF. In nucleotides, the CDR3 is TGTGCCAGCAGCTTTGACAGGGCCGGGCCCCTCCACTTT.

On this clone itself: Other DNA sequences in the sample encode the same CDR3. The chain combines TRBV2 with TRBJ2-5, with 8 bases identical to TRBD1. In germline, CDR1 is SNHLY, CDR2 FYNNEI. V was clipped by 6 bases and J by 2 bases; unmatched bases: 5. This CDR3 region has 14 residues. The CDR3 DNA follows: TGTGCCAGCAGCGTAGGACAGGGACAAGAGACCCAGTACTTC. Translating it yields CASSVGQGQETQYF.

The V call is TRBV18, the J call TRBJ2-7; perhaps TRBD2 as D (5 bases). V was pared by 8 bases and J by 5 bases, with 16 bases between. CDR3 length: 13 residues. The germline CDR1 and CDR2 sequences are KGHSH and LQKENI. CDR3 loop: CASTLQEVNEQYF. CDR3 bases: TGTGCCAGCACACTCCAGGAGGTCAACGAGCAGTACTTC.

J is TRBJ1-1 and V is TRBV28; 8 nucleotides agree with TRBD1. Per the germline V gene, CDR1 is MDHEN and CDR2 is SYDVKM. The V gene end was trimmed by 6 bases and the J gene end by 0 bases; junction bases not matched to a gene: 3. The length of the CDR3 is 14 residues. For the CDR3, the DNA is TGTGCCAGCAGCAGCAGGGGGCTGAACACTGAAGCTTTCTTT. It translates to CASSSRGLNTEAFF.

This clone was observed a handful of times. The chain couples TRBV2 to TRBJ2-4; D remains unclear. V gave up 8 bases and J gave up 0 bases, with 5 bases separating them. The CDR3 covers 12 residues. CDR1 and CDR2 (germline): SNHLY, FYNNEI. The CDR3, as DNA: TGTGCCAGCGGGGTAGCCAAAAACATTCAGTACTTC. This translates into CASGVAKNIQYF.

This clone has at least ten counts. This chain connects TRBV11-2 to TRBJ2-1; 9 bases map to TRBD2. With V trimmed by 0 bases and J by 7 bases, 7 bases remained unmatched. There are 16 residues in the CDR3. The germline CDR1 and CDR2 sequences are SGHAT and FQNNGV. This CDR3 reads CASSLDLRGGSNEQFF. CDR3 nucleotides: TGTGCCAGCAGCTTAGATCTGCGGGGGGGTTCAAATGAGCAGTTCTTC.

This rearrangement joins TRBV10-3 to TRBJ1-2; D not certain. Germline V gene sequence: CDR1 ENHRY, CDR2 SYGVKD. Trimming took off 7 bases at V and 6 bases at J, with 12 bases between the two ends. The CDR3 extends over 12 amino acids. CDR3 in amino acids: CAINTGIHGYTF. CDR3 coding DNA: TGTGCCATCAATACCGGGATCCATGGCTACACCTTC.

The chain links TRBV6-5 to TRBJ1-6; D not certain. Between the trimmed V and J ends, which lost 8 bases and 5 bases, there was a span of 16 bases. The CDR3 is 15 residues long. Germline V CDR1 and CDR2: MNHEY, SVGAGI. This CDR3 is CASCWVKSDNSPLHF. DNA of the CDR3: TGTGCCAGCTGTTGGGTAAAATCGGATAATTCACCCCTCCACTTT.

This clone was observed a handful of times. This sequence joins TRBV10-2 and TRBJ2-5; unclear D gene. Germline loops: CDR1 WSHSY, CDR2 SAAADI. This CDR3 is 14 amino acids long. Trimming took 5 bases from V and 2 from J, leaving 12 bases between them. The CDR3 DNA sequence: TGCGCCAGCAGTCCTATAGCACGGCAAGAGACCCAGTACTTC. Encoded protein: CASSPIARQETQYF.

CDR3: CASSPMRAGATYEQYF. CDR3 coding DNA: TGTGCCAGCTCACCAATGCGGGCAGGGGCTACCTACGAGCAGTACTTC. The genes are TRBV18 and TRBJ2-7; the D gene is possibly TRBD1 (6 bases). The CDR3 is 16 amino acids. The V and J ends lost 2 bases and 2 bases respectively, with 16 bases between them. The V gene's germline CDR1 is KGHSH and CDR2 LQKENI.

The chain is built from TRBV19 and TRBJ2-2; no clear D gene. Per the germline V gene, CDR1 is LNHDA and CDR2 is SQIVND (reference sequence). Trimming stripped 7 bases from V and 2 bases from J, with 8 bases between. The length of the CDR3 is 13 residues. The CDR3, as DNA: TGTGCCAGTACCCTCTCCAACACCGGGGAGCTGTTTTTT. Amino acid sequence: CASTLSNTGELFF.

The genes are TRBV5-5 and TRBJ2-1; no clear D gene. The ends were cut back, 1 base at V and 0 bases at J, with 11 bases in the middle. Germline lookup yields CDR1 SGHKS and CDR2 YYEKEE (reference sequence). The CDR3 extends over 16 amino acids. DNA of the CDR3: TGTGCCAGCAGCTTGAACAGCCAGAGCTCCTACAATGAGCAGTTCTTC. Residues: CASSLNSQSSYNEQFF. The complete variable domain, with remaining parts taken from reference TRBV5-5 and TRBJ2-1, reads DAGVTQSPTHLIKTRGQQVTLRCSPISGHKSVSWYQQVLGQGPQFIFQYYEKEERGRGNFPDRFSARQFPNYSSELNVNALLLGDSALYLCASSLNSQSSYNEQFFGPGTRLTVL.

The V gene is TRBV5-1, the J gene TRBJ1-1; D remains ambiguous. The CDR3 runs to 13 residues. Germline CDR1 SGHRS, CDR2 YFSETQ. V lost 0 bases and J 5 bases, leaving 8 bases between the germline ends. This chain's CDR3 is CASSLEGRTEAFF. In DNA form, the CDR3 reads TGCGCCAGCAGCTTGGAGGGAAGGACTGAAGCTTTCTTT. The whole variable domain, filled in from reference TRBV5-1 and TRBJ1-1, reads KAGVTQTPRYLIKTRGQQVTLSCSPISGHRSVSWYQQTPGQGLQFLFEYFSETQRNKGNFPGRFSGRQFSNSRSEMNVSTLELGDSALYLCASSLEGRTEAFFGQGTRLTVV.

Turning to this clone: Other DNA sequences from this sample encode an identical CDR3 as well. The CDR3 loop is CASSVGGGQETQYF. The CDR3 bases are TGTGCCAGCAGCGTAGGCGGGGGCCAAGAGACCCAGTACTTC. The chain uses TRBV9 and TRBJ2-5; 7 positions agree with TRBD2. The CDR3 totals 14 residues. Germline V gene sequence: CDR1 SGDLS, CDR2 YYNGEE. J lost 1 base, V lost 0 bases, and 0 bases had no gene match.

The CDR3 DNA reads as TGCGCCAGCAGCGCGGGACAGAGCTCCTATAATTCACCCCTCCACTTT. Amino acid sequence: CASSAGQSSYNSPLHF. The chain carries TRBV10-1 and TRBJ1-6; TRBD1 matches 7 bases. Per the germline V gene, CDR1 is WNHNN and CDR2 is SYGVQD (reference sequence). The CDR3 has 16 residues. The trim removed 6 bases at V and 0 bases at J, leaving 5 bases unmatched.

The J gene is TRBJ1-6, the V gene TRBV19; 9 bases align to TRBD1. Germline V gene data show CDR1 as LNHDA and CDR2 as SQIVND (reference sequence). The CDR3 covers 15 residues. V lost 5 bases and J lost 8; bases outside the gene matches: 7. CDR3 nucleotide sequence: TGTGCCAGTAGTTCGACGGGACAGGGATATTCACCCCTCCACTTT. Protein: CASSSTGQGYSPLHF. Full variable domain (missing parts from reference TRBV19 and TRBJ1-6): DGGITQSPKYLFRKEGQNVTLSCEQNLNHDAMYWYRQDPGQGLRLIYYSQIVNDFQKGDIAEGYSVSREKKESFPLTVTSAQKNPTAFYLCASSSTGQGYSPLHFGNGTRLTVT.

The rearrangement uses TRBV2 and TRBJ1-6, with 9 bases matching TRBD1. V lost 8 bases and J lost 5; bases outside the gene matches: 1. Germline CDR1 is SNHLY and CDR2 is FYNNEI. CDR3 length: 13 amino acids. As DNA, the CDR3 is TGTGCCAGCGGACAGGGGAATAATTCACCCCTCCACTTT. This codes for CASGQGNNSPLHF. The full variable domain, rest sourced from reference TRBV2 and TRBJ1-6, is EPEVTQTPSHQVTQMGQEVILRCVPISNHLYFYWYRQILGQKVEFLVSFYNNEISEKSEIFDDQFSVERPDGSNFTLKIRSTKLEDSAMYFCASGQGNNSPLHFGNGTRLTVT.

This rearrangement joins TRBV28 to TRBJ1-5; TRBD1 is a possible D gene (6 bases). The CDR3 has 13 residues. Germline V gene data show CDR1 as MDHEN and CDR2 as SYDVKM. V was trimmed by 6 bases and J by 7 bases, leaving 13 bases between them. The CDR3 DNA reads TGTGCCAGCAGCTTCAGGGGTTTGCAGCCCCAGCATTTT. This translates into CASSFRGLQPQHF.

The sample holds a few counts of this clone. The genes are TRBV5-1 and TRBJ1-1; D may be TRBD1 (6 bases). This CDR3 contains 15 residues. V lost 7 bases and J lost 1, with 17 bases in between. CDR1 is SGHRS, CDR2 YFSETQ, per germline. The CDR3 bases are TGCGCCAGCTCAGACGTCTTCAGGGGGAACACTGAAGCTTTCTTT. Encoded protein: CASSDVFRGNTEAFF.

This clone was seen repeatedly, ten times or more. The rearrangement uses TRBV7-9 and TRBJ2-2; D gene unclear. The CDR3 totals 14 residues. The germline V and J ends were trimmed by 5 bases and 4 bases, with 11 bases remaining between them. CDR1 is SEHNR and CDR2 is FQNEAQ in the germline V gene (reference sequence). The CDR3 DNA reads TGTGCCAGCAGCCCGAATTGGGTCACCGGGGAGCTGTTTTTT. This sequence encodes CASSPNWVTGELFF. The entire variable domain, with the rest obtained from reference TRBV7-9 and TRBJ2-2, is as follows: DTGVSQNPRHKITKRGQNVTFRCDPISEHNRLYWYRQTLGQGPEFLTYFQNEAQLEKSRLLSDRFSAERPKGSFSTLEIQRTEQGDSAMYLCASSPNWVTGELFFGEGSRLTVL.